This TCR beta chain was sequenced during a study of blood T cell repertoires in COVID-19. Study-wide background: The United States, Italy and Spain supplied acute and convalescent COVID-19 samples. T cells, B-cell-depleted T cells, or PBMCs supplied cDNA or gDNA.

The CDR3 is 12 residues long. Trimming stripped 3 bases from V and 6 bases from J, with 12 bases between. CDR1 and CDR2 (germline): GTSNPN, SVGIG (reference sequence). In the original workflow: Reference gene primer amplification yielded estimated nucleated cell counts. Measured with immunoSEQ multiplex PCR; TCRdb has only the in-frame clones, and not every one. Clone size and the V and J calls come from that table; the DNA yielded D and trimming. The sample records about 94,000 clones, roughly 86% being singletons. The source material was peripheral blood. The source of this sequence is a human donor with acute or convalescent COVID-19. The donor label of this sample is uncertain. This chain links TRBV30 with TRBJ2-7; the D is unclear. CDR3 sequence reads: CAWRERRREQYF. The CDR3 DNA reads as TGTGCCTGGAGGGAACGGCGGCGCGAGCAGTACTTC.